These 30 T cell receptor beta chains came from one sample sequenced in a study of T cells in women clearing cervical HPV infection. The repertoire was sequenced with immunoSEQ multiplex PCR; TCRdb's copy has only in-frame clones and lacks some. Recorded here are approximately 18,000 clones; the top ten clones represent about 10%. Material: blood buffy coat. Receptors were obtained from a woman between 18 and 70 years old with a cervical HPV16 infection that either progressed to CIN3+ or cleared (not recorded which).

Worth noting for this clone: The read terminates 3 residues before the CDR3 end, so the remaining end is supplied by the germline J gene. The gene calls are TRBV20-1 and TRBJ2-5, with 7 bases lining up with TRBD2. The CDR3 consists of 13 residues. V dropped 6 bases and J dropped 0; count of bases not matched to a gene: 4. In germline, CDR1 is DFQATT, CDR2 SNEGSKA (reference sequence). CDR3 residues: CSAVRGYQETQYF. The CDR3 DNA, read in part, is TGCAGTGCCGTGCGGGGGTACCAAGAGACC.

With regard to this clone: The read comes to an end 3 residues before the CDR3 does, leaving the germline J gene to fill in the end. This chain links TRBV20-1 with TRBJ1-1, with 11 bases that match TRBD1. Per the germline V gene, CDR1 is DFQATT and CDR2 is SNEGSKA (reference sequence). Germline trimming cut 6 bases from V and 3 bases from J; bases unmatched to any gene: 6. The CDR3 runs 14 residues. The sequenced part of the CDR3 DNA is TGCAGTGCCCCGGGACAGGGGGTCCACACTGAA. Its protein product is CSAPGQGVHTE. The entire CDR3 protein reads CSAPGQGVHTEAFF.

The DNA read from the CDR3 is TGTGCCAGCAGTTTTTTAGCGGATCCTACCTACGAG. Translation: CASSFLADPTYE. The entire CDR3 sequence reads CASSFLADPTYEQYF. The J gene is TRBJ2-7, the V gene TRBV27; D may be TRBD2 (6 bases). The read terminates 3 residues ahead of where the CDR3 ends, so the germline J gene completes it. The V and J ends lost 3 bases and 2 bases respectively, with 14 bases between them. There are 15 residues in the CDR3. CDR1 is MNHEY and CDR2 is SMNVEV in the germline V gene (reference sequence).

Note on this clone: The CDR3 goes on 3 residues after the read ends, and that part is filled in from the germline J gene. The V and J genes are TRBV2 and TRBJ1-5; TRBD1 matches at 8 bases. Germline V gives CDR1 SNHLY, CDR2 FYNNEI. CDR3 size: 16 residues. With V trimmed by 6 bases and J by 1 base, 8 bases remained unmatched. The covered CDR3 bases are TGTGCCAGCAGCGGACAGGGCGGGAGGAGCAATCAGCCC. It yields the protein CASSGQGGRSNQP. The CDR3 in its entirety is CASSGQGGRSNQPQHF.

In the case of this clone: The read gets to within 3 residues of the CDR3 end, and the germline J gene fills in the rest. V is TRBV18 and J is TRBJ1-1; 9 nucleotides match TRBD1. The junction had 8 bases not matched to a gene; V was cut back by 1 base and J by 5 bases. The germline CDR1 and CDR2 sequences are KGHSH and LQKENI. The CDR3 loop spans 16 amino acids. The CDR3 DNA, read in part, is TGTGCCAGCTCACCACTCAAACAGGGGGCAGGAACTGAA. Amino acid sequence: CASSPLKQGAGTE. The whole CDR3 protein is CASSPLKQGAGTEAFF.

Note on this clone: The sequence runs out 3 residues before the end of the CDR3; the remainder is reconstructed from the germline J gene. The chain couples TRBV5-5 to TRBJ2-5; 7 nucleotides line up with TRBD1. With 7 bases clipped from V and 5 bases from J, the junction kept 8 bases outside the gene matches. This CDR3 has 13 amino acids. From germline, CDR1 is SGHKS and CDR2 YYEKEE (reference sequence). The covered CDR3 bases are TGTGCCAGCCACGACAGGGACGACGAGACC. Translation gives CASHDRDDET. The full CDR3 is CASHDRDDETQYF.

With respect to this clone: Read data end 3 residues before the CDR3 end; the end is taken from the germline J gene. This chain joins TRBV29-1 and TRBJ1-2; D not resolved. V was shortened by 3 bases and J by 1 base, with 12 bases between the two germline ends. The CDR3 has 14 residues. Germline values: CDR1 SQVTM, CDR2 ANQGSEA. The CDR3 here is CSVERSTDNYGYTF. The CDR3 DNA, read in part, is TGCAGCGTTGAGAGGTCCACCGATAACTATGGC. Full variable domain (remainder filled in from reference TRBV29-1 and TRBJ1-2): SAVISQKPSRDICQRGTSLTIQCQVDSQVTMMFWYRQQPGQSLTLIATANQGSEATYESGFVIDKFPISRPNLTFSTLTVSNMSPEDSSIYLCSVERSTDNYGYTFGSGTRLTVV.

As for this clone: The read falls 3 residues short of the CDR3 end, and the missing part is taken from the germline J gene. The chain recombines TRBV19 with TRBJ1-1, with 7 nucleotides matching TRBD1. CDR3 size: 13 residues. Germline lookup yields CDR1 LNHDA and CDR2 SQIVND (reference sequence). Trimming removed 9 bases from V and 3 bases from J; junction bases left unmatched: 7. The sequenced part of the CDR3 DNA is TGTGCCAGCAAAGGGGGCGCGCACACTGAA. Protein product: CASKGGAHTE. The whole CDR3 sequence is CASKGGAHTEAFF.

As regards this clone: The read gets to within 3 residues of the CDR3 end, and the germline J gene fills in the rest. The chain links TRBV29-1 to TRBJ1-1; TRBD1 is a possible D gene (5 bases). The CDR3 is 12 residues long. Per germline, CDR1 SQVTM and CDR2 ANQGSEA. The sequenced CDR3 bases are TGCAGCGTTGAAGATCGGGGGTACGAA. This encodes CSVEDRGYE. Given in full, the CDR3 is CSVEDRGYEAFF.

To note about this clone: The CDR3 is cut off 3 residues early in the read; its end comes from the germline J gene. V usage is TRBV30 and J usage is TRBJ2-7; D not certain. V lost 1 base and J 5 bases, leaving 9 bases between the germline ends. The CDR3 consists of 12 residues. Per germline, CDR1 GTSNPN and CDR2 SVGIG (reference sequence). The CDR3: CAWSGFVDEQYF. The CDR3 DNA, read in part, is TGTGCCTGGAGTGGTTTCGTTGACGAG.

Points on this clone: The CDR3 extends 3 residues past the end of the read, so its final part is completed from the germline J gene. This chain uses TRBV2 with TRBJ1-1, with D tentatively TRBD1 (6 bases). V was shortened by 6 bases and J by 3 bases, with 23 bases between the two germline ends. Germline CDR1 and CDR2: SNHLY and FYNNEI. The CDR3 runs to 17 residues. The CDR3 is CASSLKGVGGADTEAFF. The CDR3 bases that were read are TGTGCCAGCAGCCTCAAGGGGGTGGGGGGGGCCGACACTGAA.

CDR3 DNA (partial): TGTGCCAGCAGCCATGACAGAATGAACACTGAA. It yields the protein CASSHDRMNTE. The CDR3, in full, reads CASSHDRMNTEAFF. The chain links TRBV5-6 to TRBJ1-1; D might be TRBD1 (5 bases). The sequenced fragment ends 3 residues before the CDR3 boundary, so the rest is inferred from the germline J gene. The CDR3 length is 14 residues. The V end lost 4 bases, the J end lost 0 bases, and 10 bases lay between the germline ends. The germline V gene encodes CDR1 SGHDT and CDR2 YYEEEE. The whole variable domain, remainder taken from reference TRBV5-6 and TRBJ1-1, is DAGVTQSPTHLIKTRGQQVTLRCSPKSGHDTVSWYQQALGQGPQFIFQYYEEEERQRGNFPDRFSGHQFPNYSSELNVNALLLGDSALYLCASSHDRMNTEAFFGQGTRLTVV.

Details on this clone: The CDR3 is cut off 3 residues early in the read; its end comes from the germline J gene. The chain is built from TRBV12-5 and TRBJ2-6; possible D gene TRBD1, 5 bases. CDR1 is LGHNT, CDR2 FRNRAP, per germline. Trimming stripped 1 base from V and 4 bases from J, with 20 bases between. The CDR3 has 19 amino acids. The sequenced CDR3 bases are TGTGCTAGTGGTTTGGATATTGGCATAACAGGTCCCGGGGCCAACGTC. Translating gives CASGLDIGITGPGANV. The CDR3, in full, reads CASGLDIGITGPGANVLTF.

Notes on this clone: The observed sequence ends 3 residues before the CDR3 terminus, with the missing tail filled in from the germline J gene. This rearrangement joins TRBV2 to TRBJ2-5, with 14 bases matching TRBD2. The V gene's germline CDR1 is SNHLY and CDR2 FYNNEI. The CDR3 contains 17 residues. The junction had 10 bases not matched to a gene; V was cut back by 6 bases and J by 4 bases. This CDR3 reads CASSKTSGGALGETQYF. The DNA read from the CDR3 is TGTGCCAGCAGCAAGACTAGCGGGGGGGCTTTGGGAGAGACC.

This clone is medium-sized (0.01 to 0.1%) by frequency. Coverage ceases 3 residues before the CDR3 finishes, and the germline J gene fills in the end. The chain couples TRBV29-1 to TRBJ2-4; D possibly matches TRBD1 or TRBD2 (5 bases each). Looked up from germline, CDR1 is SQVTM and CDR2 is ANQGSEA. V was trimmed by 7 bases and J by 5 bases, leaving 12 bases between them. The CDR3 is 12 residues long. CDR3 bases read: TGCAGCGCCGAGAGGGGAGAAAACATT. Protein product: CSAERGENI. The CDR3 in its entirety is CSAERGENIQYF.

Note on this clone: The read halts 3 residues ahead of the CDR3 end, with the missing end drawn from the germline J gene. The chain uses TRBV12-3 or TRBV12-4 and TRBJ2-7; D is possibly TRBD1 or TRBD2 (6 bases each). The V gene lost 9 bases and the J gene lost 0 bases, with 15 bases spanning the gap. The length of the CDR3 is 14 residues. The CDR3 loop reads CASSRGGTSYEQYF. Incomplete CDR3 DNA: TGTGCCAGTTCCAGGGGAGGAACCTCCTACGAG.

For this clone: The read gets to within 3 residues of the CDR3 end, and the germline J gene fills in the rest. This sequence joins TRBV30 and TRBJ2-7; possible D gene TRBD1, 6 bases. CDR1 is GTSNPN and CDR2 is SVGIG in the germline V gene (reference sequence). Trimming left V 4 bases short and J 0 bases short, with 16 bases between. CDR3 length: 15 residues. The CDR3 is CAWTHGVGASYEQYF. The sequenced CDR3 bases are TGTGCCTGGACCCACGGAGTGGGGGCCTCCTACGAG.

Worth noting for this clone: The CDR3 end falls 3 residues outside the read, so it is completed with the germline J gene. This chain links TRBV6-2 or TRBV6-3 with TRBJ1-4; the D is unclear. The germline CDR1 and CDR2 sequences are MNHEY and SVGEGT. The CDR3 contains 13 residues. Trimming took 6 bases from V and 3 from J, leaving 8 bases between them. CDR3 DNA, as far as it was read: TGTGCCAGCAGCCCACACCCTAATGAAAAA. This gives the protein CASSPHPNEK. In full, the CDR3 is CASSPHPNEKLFF.

Worth noting for this clone: The CDR3 extends 3 residues past the end of the read, so its final part is completed from the germline J gene. The V gene is TRBV6-1, the J gene TRBJ2-7, with D uncertain. The CDR3 length is 15 residues. The germline V gene has CDR1 MNHNS and CDR2 SASEGT. The V and J ends lost 4 bases and 2 bases respectively, with 15 bases between them. The sequenced CDR3 bases are TGTGCCAGCAGTGTCAACGACATTGCTACCTACGAG. It encodes CASSVNDIATYE. The complete CDR3 reads CASSVNDIATYEQYF.

Comment on this clone: The read is 3 residues too short to cover the CDR3 end, so that end is filled in from the germline J gene. The chain couples TRBV19 to TRBJ1-1; D not certain. V shed 8 bases and J shed 5 bases, with 15 bases lying between them. CDR1 LNHDA and CDR2 SQIVND come from the germline V gene (reference sequence). This CDR3 is 13 amino acids long. CDR3 in amino acids: CASAGSLATEAFF. Partial CDR3 DNA: TGTGCCAGTGCGGGGAGTTTAGCGACTGAA.

To note about this clone: The CDR3 end lies 3 residues beyond the end of the read and is filled in from the germline J gene. The J gene is TRBJ2-7, the V gene TRBV19; 9 bases agree with TRBD1. Trimming at V came to 3 bases and at J to 6 bases, leaving 9 bases not matched to a gene. This CDR3 region has 15 residues. CDR1 and CDR2 (germline): LNHDA, SQIVND (reference sequence). The part of the CDR3 DNA that was read is TGTGCCAGTAGTATGATCGGGACAGGGATCGCCGAG. Its translation is CASSMIGTGIAE. The entire CDR3 is CASSMIGTGIAEQYF.

About this clone itself: Read sequence stops 3 residues before the CDR3 end, and the germline J gene provides the missing end. V and J are TRBV7-9 and TRBJ1-4; D may be TRBD1 (5 bases). CDR1 is SEHNR and CDR2 is FQNEAQ in the germline V gene (reference sequence). Trimming pared 6 bases from V and 1 base from J, leaving 12 bases between. The CDR3 loop spans 15 amino acids. CDR3 bases read: TGTGCCAGCAGTCCCACGGGGGGAACTAATGAAAAA. Its protein is CASSPTGGTNEK. From start to end, the CDR3 is CASSPTGGTNEKLFF.

The CDR3 reads CASSLGGLANEKLFF. CDR3 bases read: TGCGCCAGCAGCTTGGGGGGGCTTGCTAATGAAAAA. The chain recombines TRBV5-1 with TRBJ1-4; a weak D match, TRBD1 (6 bases). The CDR3 end is not reached by the read, which stops 3 residues before it; the germline J gene fills it in. CDR1 SGHRS and CDR2 YFSETQ come from the germline V gene. V lost 0 bases to trimming and J lost 3 bases, with 9 bases between them. This CDR3 region has 15 residues.

As concerns this clone: The read finishes 3 residues shy of the CDR3 end, and the germline J gene is used to complete it. J is TRBJ2-7 and V is TRBV28, with 8 bases that match TRBD1. Per germline, CDR1 MDHEN and CDR2 SYDVKM. The CDR3 has 14 amino acids. The junction had 4 bases not matched to a gene; V was cut back by 6 bases and J by 0 bases. CDR3 DNA (partial): TGTGCCAGCAGGAACAGGGGGAGCTCCTACGAG. Its translation: CASRNRGSSYE. The full CDR3 reads CASRNRGSSYEQYF.

Incomplete CDR3 DNA: TGCAGCGTAAGGGCGGGACAGGAGAACTATGGC. It codes for CSVRAGQENYG. The full CDR3 protein is CSVRAGQENYGYTF. The chain recombines TRBV29-1 with TRBJ1-2; 8 bases align to TRBD1. Coverage ceases 3 residues before the CDR3 finishes, and the germline J gene fills in the end. The ends lost 6 bases at V and 2 bases at J; junction bases unmatched: 8. This CDR3 region has 14 residues. Germline CDR1 is SQVTM and CDR2 is ANQGSEA.

Worth noting for this clone: The read ends 3 residues before the CDR3 terminus; that terminus is restored from the germline J gene. V usage is TRBV7-3 and J usage is TRBJ2-2; 15 positions agree with TRBD2. V trimming: 7 bases; J trimming: 5 bases; junction bases outside the gene matches: 5. This CDR3 comprises 16 residues. The V gene's germline CDR1 is SGHTA and CDR2 FQGTGA. CDR3 DNA, as far as it was read: TGTGCCAGCAAGGCGGGGACTAGCGGGAGGACCGGGGAG. As protein: CASKAGTSGRTGE. The entire CDR3 protein reads CASKAGTSGRTGELFF.

As to this clone: From the germline J gene comes the end of the CDR3, since the read stops 3 residues before it. V usage is TRBV5-1 and J usage is TRBJ2-3; D call uncertain. V was shortened by 0 bases and J by 2 bases, with 10 bases between the two germline ends. The germline V gene has CDR1 SGHRS and CDR2 YFSETQ. This CDR3 spans 15 amino acids. CDR3 bases read: TGCGCCAGCAGCTTGGAGGTCTCGAACACAGATACG. Amino acids: CASSLEVSNTDT. The full CDR3 protein is CASSLEVSNTDTQYF.

This clone is classed as medium-sized by frequency. The read falls 3 residues short of the CDR3 end, and the missing part is taken from the germline J gene. The chain is built from TRBV18 and TRBJ1-4; 8 bases map to TRBD1. Unmatched junction bases numbered 5, after V lost 6 bases and J lost 5 bases. Germline loops: CDR1 KGHSH, CDR2 LQKENI. There are 14 residues in the CDR3. CDR3 DNA (partial): TGTGCCAGCTCTCAGACAGGGGTCAATGAAAAA. Translated, it gives CASSQTGVNEK. The complete CDR3 reads CASSQTGVNEKLFF.

Of note for this clone: The CDR3 end lies 3 residues beyond the end of the read and is filled in from the germline J gene. The chain joins TRBV28 to TRBJ2-7, with a tentative D call TRBD2 (6 bases). The CDR3 is made up of 15 amino acids. Trimming pared 3 bases from V and 4 bases from J, leaving 16 bases between. Germline V gives CDR1 MDHEN, CDR2 SYDVKM. The sequenced part of the CDR3 DNA is TGTGCCAGCAGTTTGGTTAGAAGAGCGGGTTACGAG. This translates into CASSLVRRAGYE. The complete CDR3 reads CASSLVRRAGYEQYF.

To note about this clone: The read terminates 3 residues before the CDR3 end, so the remaining end is supplied by the germline J gene. The chain recombines TRBV2 with TRBJ2-2; TRBD2 is a possible D gene (5 bases). Between the trimmed V and J ends, which lost 7 bases and 3 bases, there was a span of 18 bases. Germline-derived CDR1 and CDR2 are SNHLY and FYNNEI. The CDR3 is 16 amino acids. The DNA read from the CDR3 is TGTGCCAGCAAGGTTTCGGGGAATAGATACACCGGGGAG. The encoded protein is CASKVSGNRYTGE. The CDR3 in its entirety is CASKVSGNRYTGELFF.